This TCR beta chain emerged from a study of human T cells and chemical hapten exposure. Study summary: Sensitizing treatment utilized 2% DPC over a 2 cm by 2 cm portion of upper inner arm skin.

Study-level findings and limits: It should be noted that donors had alopecia, so their immune response may differ from healthy people's.

Time point in this sample: patch test 1, 2 weeks after DPC sensitization. Treatment indicated: therapeutic diphenylcyclopropenone sensitization with weekly scalp DPC. Unfractionated whole blood yielded total RNA. Venepuncture was done earlier than the placement of each patch test. TCRdb recomputed calls from the RACE reads with MiXCR, one row per CDR3 protein. The table shows approximately 52,000 distinct CDR3 sequences, with around 10% occurring only once. CDR3 length equals 19 residues. After removal of 6 bases from V and 3 bases from J, the junction contained 15 bases not matched to a gene. From germline, CDR1 is SGHTA and CDR2 FQGNSA. There are a few counts of this clonotype. What it binds is unknown.

This chain uses TRBV7-2 with TRBJ1-6, with 9 bases lining up with TRBD1. This clonotype was obtained from a woman aged 40 to 49 with alopecia areata. Some clones in this sample may be carry-over from other donors' samples. Sequenced material: whole blood, taken in connection with sensitization to the hapten diphenylcyclopropenone (DPC). The CDR3 sequence: CASSSGTGNYRGYNSPLHF. The CDR3 DNA reads TGTGCCAGCAGTTCCGGGACAGGGAACTACAGGGGCTATAATTCACCCCTCCACTTT.